The sequence of this T cell receptor (beta chain) was determined in a study of shared clonotypes between healthy human individuals. Study-level information: Three CD4 naive, three CD4 memory, two CD8 naive and one CD8 memory plate were used per donor. Points from the study as a whole: Relative to clonotypes present in all four donors, those not shared had lower generation probabilities. Incompleteness in sorted-subset sequencing, despite large depth, was shown by rarefaction. Shared across a few donors were around 5% of the naive CD4 clonotypes.

Here immunoSEQ multiplex PCR was the method, and the copy in TCRdb shows in-frame clones only, minus some. The profile shows 1,100,000 or so clones, 75% to 85% of them singletons. For this clone: Its antigen remains unknown.

Sequencing was performed on memory CD4+ T cells from PBMCs. Subset given: CD45RA-negative fraction. This clonotype was obtained from a man in his late teens or twenties in good health. Some clones in this sample may be carry-over from other donors' samples.

The CDR3 bases are TGTGCCAGCAGCGGGGACAGAGCTAGCACAGATACGCAGTATTTT. It specifies CASSGDRASTDTQYF. The chain recombines TRBV11-2 with TRBJ2-3, with 7 positions matching TRBD1. Per the germline V gene, CDR1 is SGHAT and CDR2 is FQNNGV. The V segment lost 5 bases and the J segment 0 bases; nucleotides outside the gene matches: 5. The CDR3 has 15 residues. The variable domain in full, with the rest retrieved from reference TRBV11-2 and TRBJ2-3, is EAGVAQSPRYKIIEKRQSVAFWCNPISGHATLYWYQQILGQGPKLLIQFQNNGVVDDSQLPKDRFSAERLKGVDSTLKIQPAKLEDSAVYLCASSGDRASTDTQYFGPGTRLTVL.